This T cell receptor (beta chain) came from a study of CD8 T cells in Susac syndrome. Overall study findings and caveats: The study admitted that it had a relatively small number of individuals in its TCR sequencing and HLA analysis.

The germline CDR1 and CDR2 sequences are MNHNY and SVGAGI (reference sequence). The CDR3 consists of 12 residues. The V end lost 6 bases, the J end lost 5 bases, and 10 bases lay between the germline ends. Sequencing of TCR beta covered CD8+ and CD4+ T cells obtained from blood. The count of this clonotype is one. Its antigen is not identified. An amount of RNA that ranged from roughly 0.5 to 1 ug was reverse transcribed with random hexamers. Amplification of TCR beta CDR3 spanned 54 Vbeta and 13 Jbeta via immunoSEQ multiplex PCR. One entry per CDR3 protein results from TCRdb running MiXCR on the immunoSEQ multiplex PCR reads. The repertoire holds roughly 150,000 distinct CDR3 sequences, 92% seen once, with roughly 0.08% in the top ten.

V and J are TRBV6-6 and TRBJ2-5, with D perhaps matching TRBD1 (6 bases). This TCR derives from a human donor in good health. Sequencing was carried out using CD4+ T cells from PBMCs. This CDR3 reads CASSRTAETQYF. In DNA, the CDR3 is TGTGCCAGCAGCAGGACAGCGGAGACCCAGTACTTC.